This TCR beta chain was observed in a study of neurological immune-mediated disorders. As for time point: longitudinal time-point 1 (baseline). In this sample, this clonotype turned up many times. The CDR3 is 15 residues long. Per the germline V gene, CDR1 is SGHTA and CDR2 is FQGTGA. V dropped 4 bases and J dropped 9; count of bases not matched to a gene: 6. One entry per CDR3 protein results from TCRdb running MiXCR on the 5' RACE reads. Among 70,000 to 75,000 distinct CDR3 sequences listed, roughly 13% were seen once. The clonotype comes from a female donor with HTLV-1-associated myelopathy (HAM/TSP). This rearrangement joins TRBV7-3 to TRBJ2-1; TRBD2 matches 13 bases. Sequenced sample: PBMCs. The CDR3 reads CASSSTSGGVPEQFF. The CDR3 DNA reads as TGTGCCAGCAGCTCCACTAGCGGGGGGGTCCCTGAGCAGTTCTTC.